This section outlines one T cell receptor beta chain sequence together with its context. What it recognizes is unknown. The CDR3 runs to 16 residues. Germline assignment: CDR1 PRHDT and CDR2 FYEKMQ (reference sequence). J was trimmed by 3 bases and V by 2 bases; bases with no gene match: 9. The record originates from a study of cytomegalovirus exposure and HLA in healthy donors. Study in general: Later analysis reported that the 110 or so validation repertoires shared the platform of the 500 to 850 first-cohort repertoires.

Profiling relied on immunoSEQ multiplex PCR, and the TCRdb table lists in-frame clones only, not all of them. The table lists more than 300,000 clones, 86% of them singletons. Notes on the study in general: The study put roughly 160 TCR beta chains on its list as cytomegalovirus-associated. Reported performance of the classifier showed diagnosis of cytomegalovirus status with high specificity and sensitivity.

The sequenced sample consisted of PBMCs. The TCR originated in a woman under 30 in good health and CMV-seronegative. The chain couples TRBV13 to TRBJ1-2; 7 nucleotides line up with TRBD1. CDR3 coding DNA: TGTGCCAGCAGCTTACGTATGAACAGGGGTTACTATGGCTACACCTTC. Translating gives CASSLRMNRGYYGYTF.